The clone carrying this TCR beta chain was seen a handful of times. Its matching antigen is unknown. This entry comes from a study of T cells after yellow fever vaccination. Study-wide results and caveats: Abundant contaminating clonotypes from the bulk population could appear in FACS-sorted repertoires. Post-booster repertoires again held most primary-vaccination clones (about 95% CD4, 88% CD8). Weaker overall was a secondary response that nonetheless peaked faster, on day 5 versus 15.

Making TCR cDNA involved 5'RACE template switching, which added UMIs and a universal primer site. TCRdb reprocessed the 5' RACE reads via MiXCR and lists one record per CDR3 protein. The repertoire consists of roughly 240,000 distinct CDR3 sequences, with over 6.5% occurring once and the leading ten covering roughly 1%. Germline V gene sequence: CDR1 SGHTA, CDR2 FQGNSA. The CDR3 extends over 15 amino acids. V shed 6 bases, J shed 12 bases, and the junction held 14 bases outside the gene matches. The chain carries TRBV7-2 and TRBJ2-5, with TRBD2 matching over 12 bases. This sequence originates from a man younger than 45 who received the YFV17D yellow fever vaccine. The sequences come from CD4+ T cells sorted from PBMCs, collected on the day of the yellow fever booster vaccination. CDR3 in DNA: TGTGCCAGCAGTTACGGGCTATCTAGCGGGAGGGACGAGTACTTC. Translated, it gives CASSYGLSSGRDEYF.